One TCR beta chain is described in this entry. This sample was included in a study of blood T cell repertoires in COVID-19. Study context: Spain, Italy and the United States supplied samples that represented acute and convalescent COVID-19. PBMCs, B-cell-depleted T cells, or T cells were the source of the cDNA or gDNA that made up the material.

The CDR3 has 17 residues. V lost 6 bases, J lost 2 bases, and 14 bases stayed unmatched. Germline V gene sequence: CDR1 MDHEN, CDR2 SYDVKM. Authors' processing steps: Amplification of reference gene primers provided the estimated nucleated cell counts. The assay was immunoSEQ multiplex PCR, and TCRdb's table has in-frame clones only and misses some. V and J calls and clone size come straight from that table; D and trimming were deduced from the DNA. The sample carries roughly 140,000 clones, roughly four fifths recorded once. V gene TRBV28 combines with J gene TRBJ1-2; 8 bases fit TRBD1. This clonotype was sampled from a human donor in a cohort sampled during active COVID-19. Sequencing was done on a sample of peripheral blood. Here the CDR3 DNA reads TGTGCCAGCAGCCCCCCGCAGGGGGCGAATTTGAACTATGGCTACACCTTC. Residues: CASSPPQGANLNYGYTF.